These 29 T cell receptor beta chains came from one sample sequenced in a study of identical twins. Each CDR3 protein is one row after TCRdb ran MiXCR on the 5' RACE reads. Here the sample spans around 230,000 distinct CDR3 sequences, around a tenth being singletons. Source material: memory (CD45RO+) T cells sorted from blood. All receptors derive from a woman between 18 and 30 years old in good health.

This clonotype showed up just a few times. The genes are TRBV6-5 and TRBJ1-1; D not certain. Germline CDR1 reads MNHEY; CDR2 reads SVGAGI. The CDR3 runs 16 residues. The germline V and J ends were trimmed by 2 bases and 1 base, with 14 bases remaining between them. This CDR3 is CASSYTVGEGNTEAFF. The CDR3 DNA reads as TGTGCCAGCAGTTACACCGTTGGGGAGGGGAACACTGAAGCTTTCTTT.

Only a few counts were recorded for this clonotype. This chain uses TRBV27 with TRBJ1-1, with 7 positions matching TRBD1. CDR3 length equals 15 residues. The V segment lost 5 bases and the J segment 3 bases; nucleotides outside the gene matches: 9. Germline CDR1 reads MNHEY; CDR2 reads SMNVEV (reference sequence). The CDR3 protein is CASSNWDSFYTEAFF. The DNA for the CDR3 is TGTGCCAGCAGTAATTGGGACAGTTTCTACACTGAAGCTTTCTTT.

This clonotype has just a few counts. This chain uses TRBV3-1 with TRBJ1-1; perhaps TRBD1 as D (6 bases). The CDR3 runs to 15 residues. The V end was cut by 0 bases, the J end by 6 bases, with 14 bases between. Germline CDR1 and CDR2: LGHDT and YNNKEL (reference sequence). The DNA of the CDR3 is TGTGCCAGCAGCCAAGATGGGTACAGGGTACCTGAAGCTTTCTTT. It codes for CASSQDGYRVPEAFF.

This sequence joins TRBV11-3 and TRBJ2-1; D not certain. Trimming took 1 base from V and 4 from J, leaving 5 bases between them. The CDR3 covers 13 residues. Germline lookup yields CDR1 SGHNT and CDR2 YENEEA. The CDR3, as DNA: TGTGCCAGCAGCTTAGTGGTATACAATGAGCAGTTCTTC. Translating gives CASSLVVYNEQFF.

The chain links TRBV25-1 to TRBJ1-1, with D possibly TRBD1 on 6 matching bases. Trimming removed 8 bases from V and 3 bases from J, with 13 bases in between. Germline CDR1 is MGHDK and CDR2 is SYGVNS. This CDR3 is 13 amino acids long. This chain's CDR3 is CASARGGYTEAFF. The DNA for the CDR3 is TGTGCCAGCGCAAGGGGGGGGTACACTGAAGCTTTCTTT.

J is TRBJ1-6 and V is TRBV2, with D possibly TRBD1 on 5 matching bases. From germline, CDR1 is SNHLY and CDR2 FYNNEI. There are 13 residues in the CDR3. Trimming took 11 bases from V and 9 from J, leaving 17 bases between them. The CDR3: CAGGLQLSSPLHF. The CDR3 DNA is TGTGCCGGGGGACTTCAACTTAGTTCACCCCTCCACTTT.

CDR3 sequence: CASSQDSLAGGRETQYF. The CDR3 nucleotides read TGTGCCAGCAGCCAAGATTCTCTAGCGGGGGGCCGGGAGACCCAGTACTTC. The chain links TRBV3-1 to TRBJ2-5, with 11 nucleotides matching TRBD2. From germline, CDR1 is LGHDT and CDR2 YNNKEL (reference sequence). The CDR3 is 17 amino acids. J was trimmed by 5 bases and V by 0 bases; bases with no gene match: 8.

There are a few counts of this clonotype. The V and J genes are TRBV7-9 and TRBJ2-1, with 9 nucleotides matching TRBD2. Germline lookup yields CDR1 SEHNR and CDR2 FQNEAQ (reference sequence). The V gene end was trimmed by 5 bases and the J gene end by 4 bases; junction bases not matched to a gene: 12. CDR3 size: 17 residues. The CDR3 loop is CASSLPYRLAVYNEQFF. The CDR3 DNA follows: TGTGCCAGCAGCCTTCCGTATCGACTAGCGGTATACAATGAGCAGTTCTTC.

This clonotype was counted between two and nine times. This chain connects TRBV7-2 to TRBJ2-5; 8 bases match TRBD2. The germline gives CDR1 SGHTA, CDR2 FQGNSA. V lost 0 bases to trimming and J lost 2 bases; unmatched junction nucleotides: 5. The CDR3 sequence is 16 residues long. In DNA form, the CDR3 reads TGTGCCAGCAGCTTAGCGTCGGGGGGGGGTCAAGAGACCCAGTACTTC. It translates to CASSLASGGGQETQYF.

This sequence joins TRBV7-7 and TRBJ2-1, with a weak D call TRBD2 (6 bases). V lost 5 bases and J 6 bases, leaving 14 bases between the germline ends. This CDR3 contains 14 residues. CDR1 and CDR2 (germline): SSHAT, FNYEAQ (reference sequence). The CDR3 reads CASSPYLGGNEQFF. The CDR3 DNA reads as TGTGCCAGCAGCCCCTATCTGGGGGGCAATGAGCAGTTCTTC.

The V call is TRBV10-3, the J call TRBJ2-7; 9 positions agree with TRBD1. After removal of 10 bases from V and 6 bases from J, the junction contained 13 bases not matched to a gene. Germline V lookup: CDR1 ENHRY, CDR2 SYGVKD. This CDR3 is 14 amino acids long. CDR3 nucleotides: TGTGCCACGTTTAACGGGACAGGGTCGTTCGAGCAGTACTTC. This sequence encodes CATFNGTGSFEQYF.

Here the CDR3 DNA reads TGTGCCAGCAGCTTAGACGAGACACACCAAGAGACCCAGTACTTC. It is translated as CASSLDETHQETQYF. The rearrangement uses TRBV7-9 and TRBJ2-5; D ambiguous. There are 15 residues in the CDR3. Germline V lookup: CDR1 SEHNR, CDR2 FQNEAQ (reference sequence). The ends were cut back, 1 base at V and 0 bases at J, with 9 bases in the middle.

This chain joins TRBV20-1 and TRBJ2-3; no firm D call. CDR1 and CDR2 (germline): DFQATT, SNEGSKA (reference sequence). Trimming stripped 3 bases from V and 2 bases from J, with 15 bases between. The CDR3 length is 15 residues. This CDR3 reads CSASDNRQYTDTQYF. CDR3 nucleotide sequence: TGCAGTGCTAGCGATAACCGACAATACACAGATACGCAGTATTTT.

This sequence joins TRBV12-3 or TRBV12-4 and TRBJ2-5; D is unclear. Trimming pared 5 bases from V and 5 bases from J, leaving 12 bases between. The CDR3 is made up of 13 amino acids. The CDR3 DNA follows: TGTGCCAGCAGTAAGACAACTCCGGAGACCCAGTACTTC. Protein: CASSKTTPETQYF.

The table lists this clonotype with many counts. The genes are TRBV20-1 and TRBJ2-7; 9 bases are a match to TRBD2. The V and J ends lost 4 bases and 6 bases, in that order; junction bases with no gene match: 19. The CDR3 is 17 amino acids. Per germline, CDR1 DFQATT and CDR2 SNEGSKA (reference sequence). The CDR3 DNA is TGCAGTGCTACCGACACTTGGGGGACTAGCCCAAATAGCGAGCAGTACTTC. It codes for CSATDTWGTSPNSEQYF.

This chain links TRBV30 with TRBJ2-5; TRBD1 agrees at 8 bases. This CDR3 is 13 amino acids long. The germline V gene has CDR1 GTSNPN and CDR2 SVGIG (reference sequence). The ends lost 2 bases at V and 5 bases at J; junction bases unmatched: 4. CDR3: CAWSRTGWETQYF. CDR3 nucleotide sequence: TGTGCCTGGAGTCGGACAGGGTGGGAGACCCAGTACTTC. The whole variable domain, remainder taken from reference TRBV30 and TRBJ2-5, is SQTIHQWPATLVQPVGSPLSLECTVEGTSNPNLYWYRQAAGRGLQLLFYSVGIGQISSEVPQNLSASRPQDRQFILSSKKLLLSDSGFYLCAWSRTGWETQYFGPGTRLLVL.

The table lists this clonotype with many counts. The chain carries TRBV5-1 and TRBJ2-1; D possibly matches TRBD1 or TRBD2 (5 bases each). The CDR3 consists of 14 residues. In germline, CDR1 is SGHRS, CDR2 YFSETQ. The V gene lost 0 bases and the J gene lost 4 bases, with 8 bases spanning the gap. CDR3 loop: CASSLGDGYNEQFF. Written as DNA, the CDR3 is TGCGCCAGCAGCTTGGGGGACGGATACAATGAGCAGTTCTTC.

This clonotype was detected a few times. This chain connects TRBV12-3 or TRBV12-4 to TRBJ2-7; D may be TRBD2 (6 bases). The V end was cut by 5 bases, the J end by 5 bases, with 13 bases between. The CDR3 covers 13 residues. The CDR3 region is CASSPRGNDEQYF. CDR3 in DNA: TGTGCCAGCAGTCCCCGCGGGAACGACGAGCAGTACTTC.

This clonotype was recorded at least ten times. The chain recombines TRBV7-3 with TRBJ2-7, with D perhaps given as TRBD1 or TRBD2 (6 bases each). Germline CDR1 SGHTA, CDR2 FQGTGA. The CDR3 totals 15 residues. Trimming took 5 bases from V and 7 from J, leaving 21 bases between them. CDR3 amino acids: CASSPAGGRGGEQYF. CDR3 nucleotides: TGTGCCAGCAGCCCAGCCGGGGGCAGGGGTGGAGAGCAGTACTTC.

This clonotype was recorded at least ten times. J is TRBJ1-1 and V is TRBV5-6; D call uncertain. Germline V CDR1 and CDR2: SGHDT, YYEEEE. Between the trimmed V and J ends, which lost 2 bases and 7 bases, there was a span of 15 bases. CDR3 size: 14 residues. The CDR3 sequence is CASSFIGRADEAFF. CDR3 in DNA: TGTGCCAGCAGCTTCATTGGGCGGGCAGATGAAGCTTTCTTT.

This clonotype was found a few times. The rearrangement uses TRBV6-1 and TRBJ1-1; TRBD1 might be the D (6 bases). CDR1 and CDR2 (germline): MNHNS, SASEGT. Trimming took 6 bases from V and 3 from J, leaving 17 bases between them. This CDR3 has 15 amino acids. The CDR3 nucleotides read TGTGCCAGCAGCAAAAGCCAGGGGTGGCACACTGAAGCTTTCTTT. It is translated as CASSKSQGWHTEAFF.

In its sample, this clonotype was seen a few times. The V call is TRBV5-5, the J call TRBJ2-3; D remains unclear. Germline V CDR1 and CDR2: SGHKS, YYEKEE (reference sequence). With 4 bases removed from V and 7 bases from J, the gap between germline ends came to 13 bases. CDR3 length: 13 residues. CDR3 nucleotide sequence: TGTGCCAGCAGCGTTATACCTAGGAATACGCAGTATTTT. Encoded protein: CASSVIPRNTQYF.

The chain is built from TRBV7-9 and TRBJ2-1; D may be TRBD1 (5 bases). Trimming left V 6 bases short and J 7 bases short, with 10 bases between. Germline V gene sequence: CDR1 SEHNR, CDR2 FQNEAQ (reference sequence). This CDR3 has 12 amino acids. The CDR3 loop is CASSSQANEQFF. CDR3 sequence (DNA): TGTGCCAGCAGTTCACAGGCTAATGAGCAGTTCTTC.

The table lists this clonotype with many counts. The chain uses TRBV20-1 and TRBJ2-2; possibly TRBD2 for D (7 bases). The CDR3 has 13 residues. Germline V gene data show CDR1 as DFQATT and CDR2 as SNEGSKA (reference sequence). The V end lost 3 bases, the J end lost 5 bases, and 10 bases lay between the germline ends. CDR3 DNA sequence: TGCAGTGCTAGCGGGGGGCGGACCGGGGAGCTGTTTTTT. It is translated as CSASGGRTGELFF.

This clonotype was observed a handful of times. V gene TRBV29-1 combines with J gene TRBJ2-3, with TRBD2 identical over 9 bases. The germline V gene encodes CDR1 SQVTM and CDR2 ANQGSEA. J gave up 6 bases and V 5 bases, and 6 bases lay outside the gene matches. CDR3 length: 13 residues. The CDR3 reads CSVPAGGGDTQYF. The CDR3 bases are TGCAGCGTTCCAGCGGGAGGCGGGGATACGCAGTATTTT.

Many counts were recorded for this clonotype. The chain is built from TRBV2 and TRBJ1-2, with D uncertain. The germline V gene has CDR1 SNHLY and CDR2 FYNNEI. V gave up 6 bases and J gave up 3 bases, with 11 bases separating them. The CDR3 is made up of 13 amino acids. CDR3 sequence reads: CASRSTPDYGYTF. Written as DNA, the CDR3 is TGTGCCAGCAGGAGCACCCCAGACTATGGCTACACCTTC.

This clonotype was counted ten times or more. V gene TRBV12-3 or TRBV12-4 combines with J gene TRBJ1-5; TRBD1 aligns across 9 bases. This CDR3 region has 14 residues. V dropped 4 bases and J dropped 6; count of bases not matched to a gene: 4. CDR3 DNA sequence: TGTGCCAGCAGTTCCGGGACAGGGCCTCAGCCCCAGCATTTT. Translation: CASSSGTGPQPQHF.

The table lists this clonotype with a few counts. V usage is TRBV7-9 and J usage is TRBJ2-1; 9 bases agree with TRBD2. The CDR3 totals 17 residues. The ends lost 3 bases at V and 0 bases at J; junction bases unmatched: 6. Per germline, CDR1 SEHNR and CDR2 FQNEAQ (reference sequence). Here the CDR3 reads CASSFLASGTSYNEQFF. The CDR3 coding sequence is TGTGCCAGCAGCTTCCTGGCTAGCGGGACCTCCTACAATGAGCAGTTCTTC.

Note on this clonotype: Germline and junction disagree at one end, which may indicate a read error. This chain connects TRBV9 to TRBJ2-2; 8 nucleotides align to TRBD2. The CDR3 covers 15 residues. Germline CDR1 and CDR2: SGDLS and YYNGEE. CDR3 sequence: CASSAPGGDTGKLFF. The CDR3 DNA is TGTGCCAGCAGCGCCCCGGGGGGGGACACCGGGAAGCTGTTTTTT.